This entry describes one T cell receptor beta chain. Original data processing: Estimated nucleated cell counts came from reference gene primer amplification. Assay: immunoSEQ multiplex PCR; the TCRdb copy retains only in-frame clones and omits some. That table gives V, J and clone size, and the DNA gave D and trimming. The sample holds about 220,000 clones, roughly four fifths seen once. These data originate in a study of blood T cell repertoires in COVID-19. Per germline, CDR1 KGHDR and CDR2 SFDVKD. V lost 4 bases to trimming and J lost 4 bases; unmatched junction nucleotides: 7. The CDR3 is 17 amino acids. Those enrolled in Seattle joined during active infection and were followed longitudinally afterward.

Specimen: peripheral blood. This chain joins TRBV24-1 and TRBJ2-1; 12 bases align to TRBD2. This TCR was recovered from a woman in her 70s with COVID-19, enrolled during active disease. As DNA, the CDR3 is TGTGCCACCAGTGACCGGACTAGCGGGATCATATACAATGAGCAGTTCTTC. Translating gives CATSDRTSGIIYNEQFF.